The rows below give T cell receptor beta chains drawn from one sample of a study of cytomegalovirus exposure and HLA in healthy donors. Clones were sequenced by immunoSEQ multiplex PCR, and TCRdb holds only the in-frame ones, with some missing. The data contain about 170,000 clones, roughly four fifths of them singletons. The material sequenced was PBMCs. The source of these receptors is a girl aged 2 to 9 in good health and CMV-seropositive. Both conserved end residues are trimmed from each CDR3. Fields, in order: V gene, J gene, CDR3 protein.

TRBV4-1	TRBJ2-1	ASSQPEGWTNYNEQF
TRBV28	TRBJ2-3	ASRGELAGGGTQY
TRBV5-1	TRBJ1-3	ASSLSGTGGLGTIY
TRBV19	TRBJ1-5	ASSSLPYGQPQH
TRBV5-4	TRBJ2-7	ASREGHEQY
TRBV6-6	TRBJ2-7	ASSYSVQRESHEQY
TRBV6-4	TRBJ2-1	ASSEDRDPHNEQF
TRBV6-1	TRBJ2-1	ASSGHTSGSDYNEQF
TRBV13	TRBJ1-1	ASSLGTANTEAF
TRBV5-1	TRBJ1-1	ASSSAGQGVRRTEAF
TRBV19	TRBJ1-1	ASSIGVLNTEAF
TRBV27	TRBJ2-1	ASRRQGPNEQF
TRBV19	TRBJ2-1	ASSLGREYNEQF
TRBV10-1	TRBJ2-2	ASSGASGGSTGELF
TRBV9	TRBJ2-6	ASGTRLAGLFTSGANVLT
TRBV12-5	TRBJ2-3	ASGLVLSDTQY
TRBV6-1	TRBJ2-2	ASSDYSKTGELF
TRBV4-1	NA	ASSQGPAGLPYEQY
TRBV5-6	TRBJ2-5	ASSLYYRGQETQY
TRBV28	TRBJ1-5	ASSLYSHRRVGNQPQH
TRBV5-1	TRBJ1-1	ASSPWEGWTF
TRBV5-1	TRBJ2-3	ASSLGLAGIRLDTQY
TRBV28	TRBJ1-5	ASSWGQNQPQH
TRBV10-3	TRBJ2-3	AISGDQAGPADTQY
TRBV4-2	TRBJ2-1	ASSQDNNEQF
TRBV30	TRBJ2-7	AWSERLPNYEQY